This T cell receptor (beta chain) is from a study of blood T cell repertoires in COVID-19. Study summary: Nucleic acid was either cDNA or gDNA, and it came from T cells, B-cell-depleted T cells, or PBMCs.

V was clipped by 1 base and J by 5 bases, with 15 bases between them. This CDR3 is built from 15 residues. Germline CDR1 is SGHRS and CDR2 is YFSETQ. Sequencing used immunoSEQ multiplex PCR; TCRdb keeps in-frame clones, though not all of them. The table shows 200,000 to 250,000 clones, with 80% to 90% occurring only once. Everyone who took part was 18 to 89 years old, and they came from 24 US areas. The sequenced material came from PBMCs or T cells enriched from blood (not recorded which). The clonotype was recovered from a woman aged 45-60 years with acute COVID-19. This chain joins TRBV5-1 and TRBJ1-1, with a tentative D call TRBD1 (5 bases). The CDR3 coding sequence is TGCGCCAGCAGCTTGTCGGCAGGGAGGCGGACTGAAGCTTTCTTT. Protein product: CASSLSAGRRTEAFF.